The clone carrying this T cell receptor (beta chain) was observed a few times. Its antigen is undetermined. The data belong to a study of blood T cells in healthy people across ages. Study-level points and caveats: Diversity was estimated from one million T cells, and these estimates were considered underestimates. Across the age range, TCR beta diversity per million T cells fell in a roughly linear way.

Together with a sample-barcoded 5' primer, a J-beta primer mix was included in a second PCR lasting about 7 to 12 cycles. Every single cDNA molecule received a tag from a template-switch adaptor with 12 random nucleotides. TCRdb re-called the 5' RACE reads through MiXCR, storing one row per CDR3 protein. The sample yields roughly 1.5 million distinct CDR3 sequences, approximately 39% seen once. CDR3 length: 17 residues. Germline CDR1 is MDHEN and CDR2 is SYDVKM. J lost 0 bases, V lost 7 bases, and 13 bases had no gene match. The source of this sequence is a woman aged 18-35 years in good health. The V call is TRBV28, the J call TRBJ2-3; 7 positions match TRBD2. Sequenced material: blood. CDR3 amino acids: CASIWGGLAPSTDTQYF. In DNA, the CDR3 is TGTGCCAGCATTTGGGGAGGGCTAGCCCCTAGCACAGATACGCAGTATTTT.